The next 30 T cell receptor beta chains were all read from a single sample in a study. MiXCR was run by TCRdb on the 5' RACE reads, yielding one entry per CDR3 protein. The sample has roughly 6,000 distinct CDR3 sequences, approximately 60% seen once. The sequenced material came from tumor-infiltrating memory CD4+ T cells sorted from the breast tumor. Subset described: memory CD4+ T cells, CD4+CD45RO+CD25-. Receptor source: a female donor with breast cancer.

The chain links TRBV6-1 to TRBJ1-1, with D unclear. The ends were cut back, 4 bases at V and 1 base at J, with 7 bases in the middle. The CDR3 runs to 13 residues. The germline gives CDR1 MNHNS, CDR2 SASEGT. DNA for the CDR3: TGTGCCAGCAGTGTTCAGGAGAACACTGAAGCTTTCTTT. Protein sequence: CASSVQENTEAFF.

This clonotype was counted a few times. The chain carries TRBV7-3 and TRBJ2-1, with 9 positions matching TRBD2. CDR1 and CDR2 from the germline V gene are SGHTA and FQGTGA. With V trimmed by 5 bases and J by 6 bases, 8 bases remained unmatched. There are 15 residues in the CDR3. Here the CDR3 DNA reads TGTGCCAGCAGCCCCAGCCTAGCGGGACCCAATGAGCAGTTCTTC. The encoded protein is CASSPSLAGPNEQFF.

The CDR3 region is CSALGLAGEGEQFF. Written as DNA, the CDR3 is TGCAGTGCTCTCGGACTAGCGGGGGAGGGTGAGCAGTTCTTC. The J gene is TRBJ2-1, the V gene TRBV20-1; TRBD2 matches at 13 bases. Germline lookup yields CDR1 DFQATT and CDR2 SNEGSKA (reference sequence). V dropped 5 bases and J dropped 9; count of bases not matched to a gene: 7. This CDR3 contains 14 residues.

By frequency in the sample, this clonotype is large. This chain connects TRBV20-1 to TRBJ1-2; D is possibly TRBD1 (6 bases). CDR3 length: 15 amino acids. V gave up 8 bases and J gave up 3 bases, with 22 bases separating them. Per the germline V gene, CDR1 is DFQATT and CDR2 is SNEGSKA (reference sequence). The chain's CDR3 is CSLEPGHGFDYGYTF. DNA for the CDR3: TGCAGTCTGGAGCCGGGACACGGCTTTGACTATGGCTACACCTTC.

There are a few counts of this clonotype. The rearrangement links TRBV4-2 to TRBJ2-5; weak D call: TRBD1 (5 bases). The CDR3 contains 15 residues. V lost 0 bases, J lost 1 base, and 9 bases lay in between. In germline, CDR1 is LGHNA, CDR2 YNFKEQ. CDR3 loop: CASSQEGQGQETQYF. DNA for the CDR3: TGTGCCAGCAGCCAAGAGGGGCAGGGCCAAGAGACCCAGTACTTC.

CDR3 in DNA: TGTGCCAGCAGTGGGGGGGTCTTCAAAGATACGCAGTATTTT. This encodes CASSGGVFKDTQYF. This chain connects TRBV6-1 to TRBJ2-3, with a weak D call TRBD2 (6 bases). The V end was cut by 4 bases, the J end by 5 bases, with 13 bases between. Per germline, CDR1 MNHNS and CDR2 SASEGT. This CDR3 is built from 14 residues.

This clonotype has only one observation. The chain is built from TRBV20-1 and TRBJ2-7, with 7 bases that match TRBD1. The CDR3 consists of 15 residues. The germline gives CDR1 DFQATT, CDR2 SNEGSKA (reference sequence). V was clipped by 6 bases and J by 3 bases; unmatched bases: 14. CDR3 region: CSAIKNRGARYEQYF. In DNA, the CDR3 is TGCAGTGCCATAAAGAACAGGGGAGCCCGCTACGAGCAGTACTTC.

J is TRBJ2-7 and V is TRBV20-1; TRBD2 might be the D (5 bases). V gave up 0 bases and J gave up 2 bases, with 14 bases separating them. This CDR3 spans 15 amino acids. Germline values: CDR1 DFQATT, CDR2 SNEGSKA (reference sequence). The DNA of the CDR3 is TGCAGTGCTAGAGATGGTTACGGGATCACCTACGAGCAGTACTTC. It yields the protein CSARDGYGITYEQYF.

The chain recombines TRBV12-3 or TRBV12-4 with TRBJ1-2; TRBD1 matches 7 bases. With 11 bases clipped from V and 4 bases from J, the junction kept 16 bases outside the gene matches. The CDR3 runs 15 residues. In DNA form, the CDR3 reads TGTGCCTGCACCGCTTTTAAACAGGGGCTCTATGGCTACACCTTC. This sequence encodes CACTAFKQGLYGYTF.

CDR3 in amino acids: CASMDRNNEKLFF. In DNA form, the CDR3 reads TGTGCCAGCATGGACAGAAATAATGAAAAACTGTTTTTT. V usage is TRBV25-1 and J usage is TRBJ1-4; TRBD1 is a possible D gene (6 bases). The CDR3 covers 13 residues. Looked up from germline, CDR1 is MGHDK and CDR2 is SYGVNS. The V and J ends lost 7 bases and 4 bases respectively, with 10 bases between them.

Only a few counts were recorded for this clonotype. The CDR3: CSAPASGGVETQYF. The CDR3 DNA is TGCAGTGCTCCGGCTAGCGGGGGGGTTGAGACCCAGTACTTC. The chain links TRBV20-1 to TRBJ2-5; 12 nucleotides line up with TRBD2. Losses at the gene ends were 5 bases for V and 5 bases for J; bases not matched to a gene: 6. Per the germline V gene, CDR1 is DFQATT and CDR2 is SNEGSKA (reference sequence). The CDR3 is 14 residues long.

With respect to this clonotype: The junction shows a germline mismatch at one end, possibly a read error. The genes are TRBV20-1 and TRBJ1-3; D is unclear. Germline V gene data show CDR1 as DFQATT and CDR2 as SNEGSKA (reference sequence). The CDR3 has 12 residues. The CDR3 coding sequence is TGCAGTGCTATGTCCTCTGGGAACACCATATATTTT. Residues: CSAMSSGNTIYF.

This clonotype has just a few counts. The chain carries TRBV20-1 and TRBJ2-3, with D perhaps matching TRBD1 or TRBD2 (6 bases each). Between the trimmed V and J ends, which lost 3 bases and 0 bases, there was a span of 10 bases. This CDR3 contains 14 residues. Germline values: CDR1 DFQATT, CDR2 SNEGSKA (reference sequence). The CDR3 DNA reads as TGCAGTGCTAGGAGGGGGGCAAGCACAGATACGCAGTATTTT. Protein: CSARRGASTDTQYF.

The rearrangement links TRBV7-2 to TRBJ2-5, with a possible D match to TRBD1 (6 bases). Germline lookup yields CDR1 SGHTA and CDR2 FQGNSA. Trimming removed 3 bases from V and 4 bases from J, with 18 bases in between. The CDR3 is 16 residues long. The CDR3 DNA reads TGTGCCAGCAGCTTTGGGATTACAGGGTTGGGAGAGACCCAGTACTTC. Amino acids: CASSFGITGLGETQYF.

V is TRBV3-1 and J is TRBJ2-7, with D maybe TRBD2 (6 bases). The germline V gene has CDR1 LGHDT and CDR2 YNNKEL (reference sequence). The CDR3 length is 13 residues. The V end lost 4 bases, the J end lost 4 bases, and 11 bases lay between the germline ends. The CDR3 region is CASSPTGRYEQYF. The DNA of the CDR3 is TGTGCCAGCAGCCCGACCGGGAGATACGAGCAGTACTTC.

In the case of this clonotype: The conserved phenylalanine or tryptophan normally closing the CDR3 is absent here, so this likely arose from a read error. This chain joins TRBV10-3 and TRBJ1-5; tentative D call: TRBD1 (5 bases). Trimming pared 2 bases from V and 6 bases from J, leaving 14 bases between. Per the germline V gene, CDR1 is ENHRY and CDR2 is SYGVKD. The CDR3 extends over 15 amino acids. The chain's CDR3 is CAISEQRDSAQPQHL. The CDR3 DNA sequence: TGTGCCATCAGTGAGCAGAGGGACTCAGCTCAGCCCCAGCATTTA.

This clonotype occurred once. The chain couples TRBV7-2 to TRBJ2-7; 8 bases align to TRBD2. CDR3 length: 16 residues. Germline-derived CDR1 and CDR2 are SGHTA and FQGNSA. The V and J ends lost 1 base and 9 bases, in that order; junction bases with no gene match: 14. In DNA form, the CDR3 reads TGTGCCAGCAGCTTAGTCCCCAGCGGGGGCACCCTAGGGCAGTACTTC. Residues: CASSLVPSGGTLGQYF.

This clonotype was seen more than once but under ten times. CDR3 region: CASSFLSNYGYTF. The CDR3 nucleotides read TGTGCCAGCAGCTTCCTGAGTAACTATGGCTACACCTTC. This chain joins TRBV7-9 and TRBJ1-2; D ambiguous. The V gene's germline CDR1 is SEHNR and CDR2 FQNEAQ (reference sequence). The CDR3 length is 13 residues. Trimming removed 3 bases from V and 1 base from J, with 6 bases in between.

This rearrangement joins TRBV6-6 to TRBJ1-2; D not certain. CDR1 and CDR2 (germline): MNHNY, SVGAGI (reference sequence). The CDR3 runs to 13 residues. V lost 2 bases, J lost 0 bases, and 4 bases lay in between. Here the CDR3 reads CASSYTANYGYTF. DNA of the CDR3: TGTGCCAGCAGTTACACAGCTAACTATGGCTACACCTTC.

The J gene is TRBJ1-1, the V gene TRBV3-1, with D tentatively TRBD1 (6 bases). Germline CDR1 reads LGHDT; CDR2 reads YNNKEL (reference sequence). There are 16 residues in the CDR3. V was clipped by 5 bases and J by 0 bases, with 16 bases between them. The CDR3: CASSSHGGFMNTEAFF. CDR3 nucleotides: TGTGCCAGCAGCTCCCACGGGGGCTTTATGAACACTGAAGCTTTCTTT.

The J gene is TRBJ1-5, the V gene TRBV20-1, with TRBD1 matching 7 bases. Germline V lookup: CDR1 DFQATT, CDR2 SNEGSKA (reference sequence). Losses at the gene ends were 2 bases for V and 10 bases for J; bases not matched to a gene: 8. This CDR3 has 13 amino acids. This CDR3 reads CSARTTGATPQHF. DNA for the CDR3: TGCAGTGCTAGAACCACAGGGGCCACTCCCCAGCATTTT.

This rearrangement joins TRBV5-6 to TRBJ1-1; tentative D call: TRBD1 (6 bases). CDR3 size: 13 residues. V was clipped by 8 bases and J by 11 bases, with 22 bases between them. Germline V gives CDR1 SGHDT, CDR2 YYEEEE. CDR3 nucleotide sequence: TGTGCCAGTAGCCGGGACACCGTCGCTGGCGCTTTCTTT. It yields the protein CASSRDTVAGAFF.

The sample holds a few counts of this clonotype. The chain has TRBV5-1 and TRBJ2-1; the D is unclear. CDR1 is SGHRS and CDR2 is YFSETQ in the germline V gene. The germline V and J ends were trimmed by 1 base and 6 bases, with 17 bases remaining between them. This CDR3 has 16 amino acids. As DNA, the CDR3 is TGCGCCAGCAGCTTGATGGGCAGTCCGACCCTCAATGAGCAGTTCTTC. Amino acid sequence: CASSLMGSPTLNEQFF.

The CDR3 is CASSPVFSTEAFF. Written as DNA, the CDR3 is TGCGCCAGCAGCCCCGTATTTTCCACTGAAGCTTTCTTT. The chain links TRBV5-1 to TRBJ1-1, with D unclear. CDR3 length equals 13 residues. Trimming took off 4 bases at V and 4 bases at J, with 11 bases between the two ends. The germline CDR1 and CDR2 sequences are SGHRS and YFSETQ. Combining the CDR3 with reference TRBV5-1 and TRBJ1-1 gives the whole variable domain KAGVTQTPRYLIKTRGQQVTLSCSPISGHRSVSWYQQTPGQGLQFLFEYFSETQRNKGNFPGRFSGRQFSNSRSEMNVSTLELGDSALYLCASSPVFSTEAFFGQGTRLTVV.

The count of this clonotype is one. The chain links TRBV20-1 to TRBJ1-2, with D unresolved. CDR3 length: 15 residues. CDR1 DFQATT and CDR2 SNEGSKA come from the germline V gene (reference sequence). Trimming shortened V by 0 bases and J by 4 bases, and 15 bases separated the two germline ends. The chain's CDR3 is CSARELSEIGYGYTF. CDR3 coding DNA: TGCAGTGCTAGAGAATTATCGGAAATTGGCTATGGCTACACCTTC.

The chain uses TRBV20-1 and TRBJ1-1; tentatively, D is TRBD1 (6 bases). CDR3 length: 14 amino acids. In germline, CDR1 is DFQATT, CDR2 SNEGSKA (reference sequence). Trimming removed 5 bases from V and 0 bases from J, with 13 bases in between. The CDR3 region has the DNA TGCAGTGCTGAGGGACAAAGTATGAACACTGAAGCTTTCTTT. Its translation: CSAEGQSMNTEAFF.

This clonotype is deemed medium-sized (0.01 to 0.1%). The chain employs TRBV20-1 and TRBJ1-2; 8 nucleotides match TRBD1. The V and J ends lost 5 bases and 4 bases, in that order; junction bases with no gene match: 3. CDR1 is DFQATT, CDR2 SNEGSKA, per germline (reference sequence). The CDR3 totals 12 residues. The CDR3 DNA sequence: TGCAGTGCTGGACAGGGAGGCTATGGCTACACCTTC. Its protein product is CSAGQGGYGYTF.

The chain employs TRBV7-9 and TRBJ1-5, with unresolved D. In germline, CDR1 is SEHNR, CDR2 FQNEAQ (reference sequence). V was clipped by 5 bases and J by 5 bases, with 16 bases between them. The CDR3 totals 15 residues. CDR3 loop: CASSPSNSWDQPQHF. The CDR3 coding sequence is TGTGCCAGCAGCCCGAGCAACAGCTGGGATCAGCCCCAGCATTTT.

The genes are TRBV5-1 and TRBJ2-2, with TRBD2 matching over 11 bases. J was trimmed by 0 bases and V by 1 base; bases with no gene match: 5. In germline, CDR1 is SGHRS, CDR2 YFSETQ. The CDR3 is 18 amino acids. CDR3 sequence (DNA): TGCGCCAGCAGCTTGAGCGCTAGCGGGAGGACGAACACCGGGGAGCTGTTTTTT. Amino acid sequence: CASSLSASGRTNTGELFF.

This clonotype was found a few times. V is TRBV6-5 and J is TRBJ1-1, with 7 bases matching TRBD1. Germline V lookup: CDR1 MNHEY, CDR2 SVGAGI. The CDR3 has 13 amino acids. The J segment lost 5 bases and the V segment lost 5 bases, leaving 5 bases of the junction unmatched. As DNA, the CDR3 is TGTGCCAGCAGTAAAACAGGGGAAACTGAAGCTTTCTTT. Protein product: CASSKTGETEAFF.